The clone carrying this TCR beta chain was detected only once. What it recognizes is unknown. The data derive from a study of shared clonotypes between healthy human individuals. Notes on the study in general: Generally, estimated richness proved larger in naive subsets than it did in memory subsets. Lower generation probabilities were found for non-shared clonotypes than for those shared by all four donors.

Per the germline V gene, CDR1 is SGHTA and CDR2 is FQGNSA. This CDR3 contains 14 residues. V dropped 5 bases and J dropped 5; count of bases not matched to a gene: 7. Splitting of CD4+ cells produced CD45RA+ naive and CD45RA-negative memory subsets. The repertoire was sequenced with immunoSEQ multiplex PCR; TCRdb's copy has only in-frame clones and lacks some. The sample carries some 2,500,000 clones, around 92% recorded once. Sequenced: naive CD4+ T cells from PBMCs. The subset was: CD45RA+ positively selected. This receptor was identified in a man aged 18 to 29 in good health. Some clones in this sample may be carry-over from other donors' samples. The chain uses TRBV7-2 and TRBJ2-5; 8 bases align to TRBD1. The DNA for the CDR3 is TGTGCCAGCAGCCTAGACAGGGGAGCCGAGACCCAGTACTTC. Residues: CASSLDRGAETQYF.